One sample yielded the 22 T cell receptor beta chains listed below, sequenced in a study of read filtering for tumor transcriptome and immune sequencing. Molecular barcoded adaptors covering alpha/delta and beta/gamma chains were used on approximately 400 ng RNA. TCRdb recomputed calls from the reads with MiXCR, one row per CDR3 protein. The sample records 85,000 to 100,000 distinct CDR3 sequences, roughly 21% being singletons. Sequencing input: a population of CD138-negative cells sorted from bone marrow. These receptors were collected from a donor aged 40 or over with multiple myeloma.

This clonotype was seen many times. The chain uses TRBV11-2 and TRBJ2-3, with TRBD2 identical over 7 bases. Losses at the gene ends were 2 bases for V and 4 bases for J; bases not matched to a gene: 6. Germline CDR1 is SGHAT and CDR2 is FQNNGV. This CDR3 is 15 amino acids long. Here the CDR3 DNA reads TGTGCCAGCAGCTTAAGGGAAGGGAGGGCAGATACGCAGTATTTT. This codes for CASSLREGRADTQYF.

This clonotype was detected many times. This chain links TRBV6-2 or TRBV6-3 with TRBJ2-2, with D uncertain. V lost 4 bases and J 6 bases, leaving 9 bases between the germline ends. In germline, CDR1 is MNHEY, CDR2 SVGEGT. The CDR3 has 13 amino acids. In nucleotides, the CDR3 is TGTGCCAGCAGTTCCCCCCGAGCCGGGGAGCTGTTTTTT. It specifies CASSSPRAGELFF.

The chain joins TRBV14 to TRBJ1-1; D is uncertain. This CDR3 has 14 amino acids. Trimming took off 6 bases at V and 8 bases at J, with 19 bases between the two ends. CDR1 is SGHDN and CDR2 is FVKESK in the germline V gene. Here the CDR3 reads CASRRDPNTREAFF. As DNA, the CDR3 is TGTGCCAGCAGGCGAGATCCAAATACGCGCGAAGCTTTCTTT.

The table lists this clonotype with a few counts. The V and J genes are TRBV5-1 and TRBJ1-5; TRBD1 might be the D (5 bases). Trimming removed 0 bases from V and 6 bases from J, with 10 bases in between. CDR3 length equals 14 residues. Germline V gene data show CDR1 as SGHRS and CDR2 as YFSETQ. The CDR3 DNA is TGCGCCAGCAGCTTGGGGGGGGTCGGTCAGCCCCAGCATTTT. Protein sequence: CASSLGGVGQPQHF.

Comments on this clonotype: A much larger clone differs by one base, so this may be a read error. V and J are TRBV7-2 and TRBJ1-1; tentatively, D is TRBD1 (5 bases). CDR3 length: 14 residues. CDR1 is SGHTA, CDR2 FQGNSA, per germline. V lost 7 bases and J lost 3, with 15 bases in between. The CDR3 DNA is TGTGCCAGCACCGTTGTGCGGGGGTACACTGAAGCTTTCTTT. It yields the protein CASTVVRGYTEAFF.

This clonotype turned up a few times. CDR3 DNA sequence: TGCGCCAGCAGCTTGGAGGAGGGGGGTCAGCCCCAGCATTTT. The encoded protein is CASSLEEGGQPQHF. The rearrangement links TRBV5-1 to TRBJ1-5, with TRBD1 as a possible D gene (6 bases). The CDR3 consists of 14 residues. Per germline, CDR1 SGHRS and CDR2 YFSETQ. Trimming stripped 0 bases from V and 6 bases from J, with 10 bases between. Based on the CDR3 plus reference TRBV5-1 and TRBJ1-5, the full variable domain is KAGVTQTPRYLIKTRGQQVTLSCSPISGHRSVSWYQQTPGQGLQFLFEYFSETQRNKGNFPGRFSGRQFSNSRSEMNVSTLELGDSALYLCASSLEEGGQPQHFGDGTRLSIL.

The sample holds many counts of this clonotype. The chain uses TRBV28 and TRBJ2-7; 11 bases line up with TRBD2. The length of the CDR3 is 15 residues. Germline V gene data show CDR1 as MDHEN and CDR2 as SYDVKM. J gave up 2 bases and V 5 bases, and 5 bases lay outside the gene matches. The CDR3 DNA reads as TGTGCCAGCAGTCCCGGGACTAGCGGTCCCTACGAGCAGTACTTC. It specifies CASSPGTSGPYEQYF. The full variable domain, rest sourced from reference TRBV28 and TRBJ2-7, is DVKVTQSSRYLVKRTGEKVFLECVQDMDHENMFWYRQDPGLGLRLIYFSYDVKMKEKGDIPEGYSVSREKKERFSLILESASTNQTSMYLCASSPGTSGPYEQYFGPGTRLTVT.

A word on this clonotype: A read error is likely, as this CDR3 ends without the conserved phenylalanine or tryptophan. V gene TRBV11-3 combines with J gene TRBJ2-7; no clear D. Trimming stripped 4 bases from V and 0 bases from J, with 13 bases between. This CDR3 comprises 15 residues. Germline V gene sequence: CDR1 SGHNT, CDR2 YENEEA. The CDR3 loop is CASSSAEKSSYEQYL. The CDR3 coding sequence is TGTGCCAGCAGCTCCGCGGAGAAGAGCTCCTACGAGCAGTACCTC.

The rearrangement links TRBV11-2 to TRBJ1-1, with D perhaps TRBD1 (5 bases). Germline CDR1 reads SGHAT; CDR2 reads FQNNGV. Trimming left V 1 base short and J 3 bases short, with 12 bases between. The CDR3 loop spans 15 amino acids. CDR3 sequence reads: CASSLGRLGDTEAFF. The CDR3 coding sequence is TGTGCCAGCAGCTTAGGCCGGTTGGGGGACACTGAAGCTTTCTTT.

This clonotype has more than one count but fewer than ten. The CDR3 here is CASSFHGQGVEPQHF. The CDR3 DNA is TGTGCCAGCAGCTTCCATGGACAGGGGGTTGAGCCCCAGCATTTT. The J gene is TRBJ1-5, the V gene TRBV7-8; 10 nucleotides match TRBD1. Germline CDR1 SGHVS, CDR2 FQNEAQ. This CDR3 region has 15 residues. With 3 bases clipped from V and 8 bases from J, the junction kept 7 bases outside the gene matches.

The chain combines TRBV10-3 with TRBJ2-1; TRBD1 aligns across 9 bases. The CDR3 is 13 residues long. With V trimmed by 8 bases and J by 7 bases, 6 bases remained unmatched. Per germline, CDR1 ENHRY and CDR2 SYGVKD. The CDR3 region is CAIRETGGNEQFF. The CDR3 coding sequence is TGTGCCATCCGAGAGACAGGGGGGAATGAGCAGTTCTTC.

V gene TRBV18 combines with J gene TRBJ2-7; D gene unclear. The CDR3 totals 12 residues. Between the trimmed V and J ends, which lost 3 bases and 6 bases, there was a span of 9 bases. Germline-derived CDR1 and CDR2 are KGHSH and LQKENI. The CDR3 coding sequence is TGTGCCAGCTCACCGGATTTGGGCGAGCAGTACTTC. The encoded protein is CASSPDLGEQYF. Based on the CDR3 plus reference TRBV18 and TRBJ2-7, the full variable domain is NAGVMQNPRHLVRRRGQEARLRCSPMKGHSHVYWYRQLPEEGLKFMVYLQKENIIDESGMPKERFSAEFPKEGPSILRIQQVVRGDSAAYFCASSPDLGEQYFGPGTRLTVT.

The table lists this clonotype with many counts. J is TRBJ1-1 and V is TRBV7-9, with D tentatively TRBD1 (5 bases). This CDR3 spans 15 amino acids. Germline CDR1 SEHNR, CDR2 FQNEAQ (reference sequence). V dropped 1 base and J dropped 1 base, with 10 bases sitting between them. The DNA of the CDR3 is TGTGCCAGCAGCTTAGGGGGGATCGGGAACACTGAAGCTTTCTTT. Its protein product is CASSLGGIGNTEAFF.

This clonotype was counted at least ten times. The rearrangement uses TRBV10-3 and TRBJ2-7; D gene uncertain. This CDR3 comprises 13 residues. Looked up from germline, CDR1 is ENHRY and CDR2 is SYGVKD. The germline V and J ends were trimmed by 5 bases and 0 bases, with 8 bases remaining between them. The CDR3 DNA follows: TGTGCCATCAGTCCAGATAGCTCCTACGAGCAGTACTTC. This gives the protein CAISPDSSYEQYF.

This clonotype was counted only a few times. The chain carries TRBV5-1 and TRBJ1-4; a possible D gene is TRBD1 (5 bases). Germline assignment: CDR1 SGHRS and CDR2 YFSETQ. With 0 bases removed from V and 7 bases from J, the gap between germline ends came to 13 bases. The length of the CDR3 is 15 residues. CDR3 DNA sequence: TGCGCCAGCAGCTTGGCTGCAGGGCCGAGTGAAAAACTGTTTTTT. Its protein product is CASSLAAGPSEKLFF. The full variable domain, with the rest looked up from reference TRBV5-1 and TRBJ1-4, is KAGVTQTPRYLIKTRGQQVTLSCSPISGHRSVSWYQQTPGQGLQFLFEYFSETQRNKGNFPGRFSGRQFSNSRSEMNVSTLELGDSALYLCASSLAAGPSEKLFFGSGTQLSVL.

As to this clonotype: A much more abundant neighbour one base away suggests this may be a read error. The rearrangement links TRBV5-1 to TRBJ2-3; 8 bases fit TRBD1. CDR1 SGHRS and CDR2 YFSETQ come from the germline V gene. CDR3 length: 18 residues. The CDR3 here is CASSFFLGDRRFTDMQYF. CDR3 DNA: TGCGCCAGCAGCTTCTTCCTCGGGGACAGGAGATTCACAGATATGCAGTATTTT.

Points on this clonotype: A single base is all that separates this from a far larger clone, so a read error is likely. CDR3 in amino acids: CASSLMGTGELFF. Written as DNA, the CDR3 is TGTGCCAGCAGCTTAATGGGCACCGGGGAGCTGTTTTTT. The rearrangement uses TRBV7-3 and TRBJ2-2; D not certain. The germline CDR1 and CDR2 sequences are SGHTA and FQGTGA. The CDR3 has 13 residues. V lost 1 base to trimming and J lost 4 bases, with 4 bases between them.

This clonotype counts as medium-sized. V gene TRBV7-2 combines with J gene TRBJ2-1, with D unresolved. The CDR3 runs to 15 residues. The germline V and J ends were trimmed by 1 base and 0 bases, with 7 bases remaining between them. Germline CDR1 is SGHTA and CDR2 is FQGNSA. The chain's CDR3 is CASSLGADSYNEQFF. As DNA, the CDR3 is TGTGCCAGCAGCTTAGGGGCGGACTCCTACAATGAGCAGTTCTTC.

The CDR3 DNA sequence: TGTGCCAGCAGTTCAGCGGGGGGCAAAACAGAGACCCAGTACTTC. It yields the protein CASSSAGGKTETQYF. The chain is built from TRBV12-3 or TRBV12-4 and TRBJ2-5; 9 bases fit TRBD2. This CDR3 spans 15 amino acids. The ends lost 4 bases at V and 4 bases at J; junction bases unmatched: 7.

At least ten counts were recorded for this clonotype. The chain combines TRBV6-5 with TRBJ2-7; 8 bases agree with TRBD1. This CDR3 has 12 residues. Trimming removed 6 bases from V and 4 bases from J; junction bases left unmatched: 2. Per the germline V gene, CDR1 is MNHEY and CDR2 is SVGAGI. The CDR3 DNA sequence: TGTGCCAGCAGAACAGGGGGGTACGAGCAGTACTTC. This encodes CASRTGGYEQYF.

This clonotype was observed a handful of times. The chain combines TRBV20-1 with TRBJ2-3, with D tentatively TRBD2 (5 bases). Germline CDR1 DFQATT, CDR2 SNEGSKA (reference sequence). CDR3 length: 14 residues. Between the trimmed V and J ends, which lost 3 bases and 0 bases, there was a span of 10 bases. The chain's CDR3 is CSARDQRSTDTQYF. CDR3 bases: TGCAGTGCTAGGGATCAGCGGAGCACAGATACGCAGTATTTT.

In its sample, this clonotype was seen many times. The chain links TRBV2 to TRBJ2-3, with D uncertain. CDR1 and CDR2 from the germline V gene are SNHLY and FYNNEI. CDR3 length: 13 amino acids. V shed 0 bases and J shed 9 bases, with 10 bases lying between them. Here the CDR3 reads CASSEAPAGTQYF. The CDR3 coding sequence is TGTGCCAGCAGTGAAGCGCCAGCCGGCACGCAGTATTTT.